This T cell receptor (beta chain) is from a study of cytomegalovirus exposure and HLA in healthy donors. This clone appeared a few times. The antigen is undetermined. PCR used 60 Vbeta primers and 13 Jbeta primers. Sequencing was performed with immunoSEQ multiplex PCR; in TCRdb, only in-frame clones are kept and a portion is missing. Of about 150,000 clones listed, approximately 80% were seen once; the top ten hold roughly 14%. Findings of the study overall: HLA allele associations emerged for around 15,000 TCR beta sequences in a later analysis, at 0.05 false discovery rate.

V shed 5 bases and J 4 bases; nucleotides not matched to a gene: 3. Germline V gene lookup returns CDR1 MNHEY and CDR2 SVGAGI. The CDR3 covers 14 residues. The rearrangement uses TRBV6-5 and TRBJ1-2; 11 nucleotides agree with TRBD1. The origin of this receptor is a woman aged 35 to 49 in good health and CMV-seronegative. The sample was PBMCs. The CDR3 loop reads CASSPGTGGYGYTF. The CDR3 coding sequence is TGTGCCAGCAGTCCCGGGACAGGGGGCTATGGCTACACCTTC.